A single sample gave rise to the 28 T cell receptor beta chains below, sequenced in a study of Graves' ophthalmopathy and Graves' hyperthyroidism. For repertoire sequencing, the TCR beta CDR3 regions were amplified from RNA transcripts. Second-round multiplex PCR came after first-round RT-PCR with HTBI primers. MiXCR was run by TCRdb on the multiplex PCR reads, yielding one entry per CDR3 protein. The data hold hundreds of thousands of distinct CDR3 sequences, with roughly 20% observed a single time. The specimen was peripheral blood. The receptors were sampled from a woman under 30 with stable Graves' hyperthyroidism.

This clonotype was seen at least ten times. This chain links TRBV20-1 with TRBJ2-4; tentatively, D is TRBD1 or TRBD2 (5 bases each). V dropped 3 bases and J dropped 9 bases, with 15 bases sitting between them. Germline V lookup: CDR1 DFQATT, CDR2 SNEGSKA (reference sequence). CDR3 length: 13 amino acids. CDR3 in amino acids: CSASPTSGGIQYF. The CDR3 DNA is TGCAGTGCTAGTCCCACCTCTGGGGGCATTCAGTACTTC.

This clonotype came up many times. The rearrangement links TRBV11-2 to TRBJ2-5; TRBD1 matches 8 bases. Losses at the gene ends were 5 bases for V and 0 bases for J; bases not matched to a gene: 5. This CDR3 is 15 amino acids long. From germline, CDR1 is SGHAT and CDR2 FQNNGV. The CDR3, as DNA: TGTGCCAGCAGCGTGGGACAGGCGAACCAAGAGACCCAGTACTTC. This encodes CASSVGQANQETQYF.

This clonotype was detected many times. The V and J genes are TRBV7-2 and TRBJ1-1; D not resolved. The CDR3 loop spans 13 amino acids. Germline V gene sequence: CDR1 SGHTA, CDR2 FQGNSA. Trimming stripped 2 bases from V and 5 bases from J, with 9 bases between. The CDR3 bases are TGTGCCAGCAGCTTATCTAGGGTTACTGAAGCTTTCTTT. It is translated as CASSLSRVTEAFF.

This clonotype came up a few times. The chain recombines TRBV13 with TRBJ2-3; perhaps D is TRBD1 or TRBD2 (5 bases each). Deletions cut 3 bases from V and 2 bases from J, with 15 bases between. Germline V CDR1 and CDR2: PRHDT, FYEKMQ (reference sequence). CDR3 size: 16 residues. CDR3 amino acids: CASSFPGTVFTDTQYF. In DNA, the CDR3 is TGTGCCAGCAGCTTTCCCGGGACGGTATTCACAGATACGCAGTATTTT.

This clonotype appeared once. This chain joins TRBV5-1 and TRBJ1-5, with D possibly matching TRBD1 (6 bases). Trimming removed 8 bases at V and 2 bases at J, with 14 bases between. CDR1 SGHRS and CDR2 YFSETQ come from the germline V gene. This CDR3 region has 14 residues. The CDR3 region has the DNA TGCGCCAGACACAGGGTGTGGGGCAATCAGCCCCAGCATTTT. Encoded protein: CARHRVWGNQPQHF.

The CDR3 reads CASSPFVGRNYEQYF. The DNA of the CDR3 is TGTGCCAGCAGCCCGTTTGTCGGACGGAACTACGAGCAGTACTTC. This chain connects TRBV3-1 to TRBJ2-7; D is unresolved. V lost 4 bases, J lost 3 bases, and 16 bases lay in between. The CDR3 is 15 residues long. Germline V gene lookup returns CDR1 LGHDT and CDR2 YNNKEL (reference sequence).

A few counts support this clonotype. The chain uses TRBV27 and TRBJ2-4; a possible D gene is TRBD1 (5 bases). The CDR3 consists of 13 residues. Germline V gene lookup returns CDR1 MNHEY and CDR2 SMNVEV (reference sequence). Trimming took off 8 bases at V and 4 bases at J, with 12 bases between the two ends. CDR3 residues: CASHPRVKNIQYF. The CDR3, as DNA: TGTGCCAGCCACCCCAGGGTGAAAAACATTCAGTACTTC.

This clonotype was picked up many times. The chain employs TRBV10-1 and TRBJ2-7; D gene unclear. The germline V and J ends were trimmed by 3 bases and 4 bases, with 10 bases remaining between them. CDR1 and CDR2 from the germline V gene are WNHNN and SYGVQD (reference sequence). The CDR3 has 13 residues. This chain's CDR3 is CASSEWGTYEQYF. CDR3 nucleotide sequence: TGCGCCAGCAGTGAATGGGGAACGTACGAGCAGTACTTC.

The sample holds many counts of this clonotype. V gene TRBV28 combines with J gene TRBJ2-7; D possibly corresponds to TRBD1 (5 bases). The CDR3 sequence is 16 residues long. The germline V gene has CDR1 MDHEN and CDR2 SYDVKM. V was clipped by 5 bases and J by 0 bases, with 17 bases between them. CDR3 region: CASSQGAGRSSYEQYF. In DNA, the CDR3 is TGTGCCAGCAGTCAAGGGGCCGGACGGAGCTCCTACGAGCAGTACTTC.

CDR3 DNA sequence: TGTGCCAGCAGTGCCATCGGACGGAACTACGAGCAGTACTTC. Residues: CASSAIGRNYEQYF. V gene TRBV6-1 combines with J gene TRBJ2-7; unclear D gene. This CDR3 spans 14 amino acids. In germline, CDR1 is MNHNS, CDR2 SASEGT. The V and J ends lost 4 bases and 3 bases respectively, with 13 bases between them.

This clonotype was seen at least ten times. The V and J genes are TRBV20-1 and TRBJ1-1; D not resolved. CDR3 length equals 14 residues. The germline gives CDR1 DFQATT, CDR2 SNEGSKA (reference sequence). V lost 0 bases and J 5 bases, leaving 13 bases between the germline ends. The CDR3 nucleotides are TGCAGTGCTAGAGATAACGAGACCGGAACTGAAGCTTTCTTT. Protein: CSARDNETGTEAFF.

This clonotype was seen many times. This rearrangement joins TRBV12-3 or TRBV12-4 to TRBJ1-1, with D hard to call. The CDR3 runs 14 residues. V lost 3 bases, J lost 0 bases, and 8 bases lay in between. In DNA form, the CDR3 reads TGTGCCAGCAGTTTTGGGAGAATGAACACTGAAGCTTTCTTT. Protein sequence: CASSFGRMNTEAFF.

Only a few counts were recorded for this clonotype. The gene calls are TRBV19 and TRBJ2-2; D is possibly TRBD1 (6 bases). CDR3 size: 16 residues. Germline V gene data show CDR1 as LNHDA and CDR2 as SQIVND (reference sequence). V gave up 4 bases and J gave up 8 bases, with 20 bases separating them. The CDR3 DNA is TGTGCCAGTAGTACCCCTCCCCTGGGGGCAGGGGGGGAGCTGTTTTTT. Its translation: CASSTPPLGAGGELFF.

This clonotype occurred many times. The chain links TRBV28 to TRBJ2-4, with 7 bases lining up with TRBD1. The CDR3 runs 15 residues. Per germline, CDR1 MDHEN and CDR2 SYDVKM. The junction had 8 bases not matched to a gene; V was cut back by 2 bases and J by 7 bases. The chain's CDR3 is CASSLGAGTVNIQYF. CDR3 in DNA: TGTGCCAGCAGTTTAGGAGCCGGGACAGTGAACATTCAGTACTTC.

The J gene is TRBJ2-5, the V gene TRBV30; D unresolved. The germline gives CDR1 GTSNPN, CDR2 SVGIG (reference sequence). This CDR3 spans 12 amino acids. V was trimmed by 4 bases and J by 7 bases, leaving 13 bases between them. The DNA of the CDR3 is TGTGCCTGGACGAAATTATCGGGGACCCAGTACTTC. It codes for CAWTKLSGTQYF.

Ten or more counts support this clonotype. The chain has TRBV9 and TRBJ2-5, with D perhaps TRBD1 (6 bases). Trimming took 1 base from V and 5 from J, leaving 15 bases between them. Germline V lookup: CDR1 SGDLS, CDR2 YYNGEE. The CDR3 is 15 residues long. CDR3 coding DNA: TGTGCCAGCAGCGTATTTTCAGGGGCTGGGGAGACCCAGTACTTC. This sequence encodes CASSVFSGAGETQYF.

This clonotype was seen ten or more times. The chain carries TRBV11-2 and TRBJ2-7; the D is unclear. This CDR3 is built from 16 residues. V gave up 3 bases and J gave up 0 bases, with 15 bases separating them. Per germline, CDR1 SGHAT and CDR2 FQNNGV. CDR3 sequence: CASSFMLTESSYEQYF. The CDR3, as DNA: TGTGCCAGCAGCTTTATGTTAACAGAGAGCTCCTACGAGCAGTACTTC. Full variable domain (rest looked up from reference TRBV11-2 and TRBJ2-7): EAGVAQSPRYKIIEKRQSVAFWCNPISGHATLYWYQQILGQGPKLLIQFQNNGVVDDSQLPKDRFSAERLKGVDSTLKIQPAKLEDSAVYLCASSFMLTESSYEQYFGPGTRLTVT.

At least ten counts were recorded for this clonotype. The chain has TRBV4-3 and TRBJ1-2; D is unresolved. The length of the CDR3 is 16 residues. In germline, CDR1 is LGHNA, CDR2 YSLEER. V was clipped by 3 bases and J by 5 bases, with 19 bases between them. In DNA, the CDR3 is TGCGCCAGCAGCCAGGAACGGACGGCGGGCTCGTATGGCTACACCTTC. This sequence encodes CASSQERTAGSYGYTF.

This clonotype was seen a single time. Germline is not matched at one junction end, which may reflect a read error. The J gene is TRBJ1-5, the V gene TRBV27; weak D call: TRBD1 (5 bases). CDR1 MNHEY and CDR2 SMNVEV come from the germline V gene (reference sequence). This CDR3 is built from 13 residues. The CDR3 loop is CVSSLRRDQPQHF. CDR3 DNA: TGTGTCAGCAGTTTACGCAGGGATCAGCCCCAGCATTTT.

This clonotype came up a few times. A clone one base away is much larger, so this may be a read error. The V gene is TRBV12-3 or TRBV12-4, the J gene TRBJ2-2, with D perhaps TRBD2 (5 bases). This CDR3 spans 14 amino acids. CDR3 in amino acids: CASSLGFSNGELCF. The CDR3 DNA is TGTGCCAGCAGTTTGGGGTTTTCTAACGGGGAGCTGTGTTTT.

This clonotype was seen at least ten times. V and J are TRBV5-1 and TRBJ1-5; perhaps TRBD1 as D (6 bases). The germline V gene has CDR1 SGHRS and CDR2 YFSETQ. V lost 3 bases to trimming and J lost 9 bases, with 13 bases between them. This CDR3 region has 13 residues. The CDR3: CASSWEGGPPQHF. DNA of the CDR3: TGCGCCAGCAGCTGGGAGGGGGGTCCGCCCCAGCATTTT.

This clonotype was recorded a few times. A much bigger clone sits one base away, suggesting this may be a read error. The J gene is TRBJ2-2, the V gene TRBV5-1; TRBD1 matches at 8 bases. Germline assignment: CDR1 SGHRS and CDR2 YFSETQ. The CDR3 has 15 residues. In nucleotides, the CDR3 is TGCGCCAGCCGGTGGACAGGGTCATCCACCGGGGAGCTGTGTTTT. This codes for CASRWTGSSTGELCF.

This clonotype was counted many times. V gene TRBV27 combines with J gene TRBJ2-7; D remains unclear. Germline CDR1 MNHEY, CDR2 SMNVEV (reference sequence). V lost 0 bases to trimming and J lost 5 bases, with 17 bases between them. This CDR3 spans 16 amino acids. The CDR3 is CASSLSTPSSSHEQYF. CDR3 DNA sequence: TGTGCCAGCAGTTTATCGACCCCGTCCAGTTCCCACGAGCAGTACTTC.

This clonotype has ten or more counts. CDR3 sequence reads: CASSTLEGSSYEQYF. DNA for the CDR3: TGCGCCAGCAGCACTCTAGAGGGGAGCTCCTACGAGCAGTACTTC. The chain carries TRBV5-1 and TRBJ2-7, with D perhaps given as TRBD1 or TRBD2 (5 bases each). Germline V gene lookup returns CDR1 SGHRS and CDR2 YFSETQ. V dropped 4 bases and J dropped 0 bases, with 14 bases sitting between them. This CDR3 is built from 15 residues.

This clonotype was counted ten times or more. As DNA, the CDR3 is TGTGCCAGCAGCCCCCGGAGGGTCTGGTCCTACGAGCAGTACTTC. Amino acids: CASSPRRVWSYEQYF. The rearrangement links TRBV11-2 to TRBJ2-7, with D possibly being TRBD2 (6 bases). The germline CDR1 and CDR2 sequences are SGHAT and FQNNGV. Deletions cut 5 bases from V and 1 base from J, with 15 bases between. The CDR3 has 15 amino acids.

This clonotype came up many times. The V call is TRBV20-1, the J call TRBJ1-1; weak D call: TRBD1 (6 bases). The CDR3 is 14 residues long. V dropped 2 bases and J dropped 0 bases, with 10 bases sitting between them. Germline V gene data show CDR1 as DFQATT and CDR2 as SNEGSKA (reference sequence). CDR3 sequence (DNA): TGCAGTGCTAGAAAGACAGGTATGAACACTGAAGCTTTCTTT. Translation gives CSARKTGMNTEAFF.

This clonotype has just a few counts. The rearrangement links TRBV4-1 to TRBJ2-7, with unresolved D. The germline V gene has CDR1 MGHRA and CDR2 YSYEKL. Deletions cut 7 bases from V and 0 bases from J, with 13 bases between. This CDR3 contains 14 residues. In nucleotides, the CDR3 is TGCGCCAGCACCTCGCACCCGAGCTCCTACGAGCAGTACTTC. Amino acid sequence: CASTSHPSSYEQYF.

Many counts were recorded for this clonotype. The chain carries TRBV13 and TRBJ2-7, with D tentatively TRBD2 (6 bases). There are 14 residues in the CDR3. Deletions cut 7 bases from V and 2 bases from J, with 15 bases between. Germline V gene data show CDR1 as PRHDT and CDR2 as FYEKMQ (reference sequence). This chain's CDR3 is CASTSGGATYEQYF. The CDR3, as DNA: TGTGCCAGCACCTCCGGAGGGGCAACCTACGAGCAGTACTTC.